This T cell receptor beta chain stems from a study of beta chain features in type 1 diabetes. Every participating donor gave one draw, a heparinised blood sample averaging about 120 mL. Stem cell-like memory, regulatory, central memory and naive CD4+ cells were sorted via CD45RO/CCR7/CD25/CD127/CD95/CD27. The study reverse transcribed the entire isolated RNA, so it sequenced expressed TCRB transcripts. Mean read depth for naive, central memory and regulatory T cell samples was roughly 4 million reads. The repertoire was sequenced with immunoSEQ multiplex PCR; TCRdb's copy has only in-frame clones and lacks some. The top ten hold about 0.6% of the sample, which has about 140,000 clones, about 9.1% seen once. Germline trimming cut 8 bases from V and 2 bases from J; bases unmatched to any gene: 9. Germline V gene data show CDR1 as LNHDA and CDR2 as SQIVND (reference sequence). This CDR3 is built from 14 residues.

Sample: central memory CD4+ T cells from blood. This chain uses TRBV19 with TRBJ2-7; 7 positions match TRBD1. The source is a woman aged 40 to 50 in good health. The CDR3 protein is CASGHRQGTYEQYF. The DNA of the CDR3 is TGTGCCAGTGGACACCGACAGGGTACCTACGAGCAGTACTTC.